This T cell receptor (beta chain) was observed in a study of blood T cell repertoires in COVID-19. Overall study context: The samples span acute and convalescent COVID-19 from the United States, Italy and Spain. T cells, B-cell-depleted T cells, or PBMCs provided the cDNA or gDNA that served as material.

The CDR3 contains 17 residues. Germline lookup yields CDR1 SGHNT and CDR2 YYREEE (reference sequence). With V trimmed by 0 bases and J by 5 bases, 12 bases remained unmatched. Source study methods: Amplification of reference gene primers was used by the study to estimate nucleated cell counts. Libraries were prepared by immunoSEQ multiplex PCR; TCRdb keeps only in-frame clonotypes and omits some of them. V and J calls and clone size are copied from that table; D and trimming were computed from the DNA. Of about 250,000 clones in the sample, roughly 83% were seen once. Sequences were obtained from peripheral blood. V and J are TRBV5-4 and TRBJ2-5; 8 nucleotides line up with TRBD1. This sequence originates from a man aged 40-55 years with acute or convalescent COVID-19. The CDR3 DNA sequence: TGTGCCAGCAGCTTGGCCCCGGGTACAGGGGGTTCGGAGACCCAGTACTTC. Its translation is CASSLAPGTGGSETQYF.